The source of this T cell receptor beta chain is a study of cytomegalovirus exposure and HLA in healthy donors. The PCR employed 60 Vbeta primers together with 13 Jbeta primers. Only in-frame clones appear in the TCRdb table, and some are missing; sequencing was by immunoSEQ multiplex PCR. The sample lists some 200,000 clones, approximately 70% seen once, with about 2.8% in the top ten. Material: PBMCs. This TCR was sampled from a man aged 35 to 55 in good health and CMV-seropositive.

The CDR3: CASTLRGNYGYTF. CDR3 sequence (DNA): TGTGCCAGCACCCTACGAGGAAACTATGGCTACACCTTC. The chain links TRBV7-2 to TRBJ1-2; D gene uncertain. CDR1 is SGHTA and CDR2 is FQGNSA in the germline V gene. The CDR3 runs 13 residues. Trimming cost V 7 bases and J 2 bases, with 11 bases left between them.